The 3 T cell receptor beta chains presented below share a single source sample, sequenced in a study of blood T cell repertoires in COVID-19. Sequenced by immunoSEQ multiplex PCR; TCRdb stores in-frame clones only, minus some. The sample lists under 85,000 clones, around four fifths occurring once. Sequenced input: peripheral blood. The receptor set was obtained from a human donor in a cohort sampled during active COVID-19.

The chain recombines TRBV28 with TRBJ2-2; TRBD1 is a possible D gene (7 bases). V lost 4 bases to trimming and J lost 4 bases, with 16 bases between them. This CDR3 has 16 amino acids. Germline V gives CDR1 MDHEN, CDR2 SYDVKM. CDR3: CASSYQGGAGTGELFF. The CDR3, as DNA: TGTGCCAGCAGTTACCAGGGGGGCGCGGGCACCGGGGAGCTGTTTTTT.

The chain couples TRBV7-8 to TRBJ2-7; D may be TRBD1 (7 bases). Germline CDR1 SGHVS, CDR2 FQNEAQ. This CDR3 is built from 13 residues. V lost 5 bases, J lost 3 bases, and 11 bases lay in between. The chain's CDR3 is CASSRGTDYEQYF. The CDR3 bases are TGTGCCAGCAGCCGGGGGACAGACTACGAGCAGTACTTC.

The J gene is TRBJ2-3, the V gene TRBV11-3; the match to TRBD2 covers 8 bases. The V gene end was trimmed by 5 bases and the J gene end by 2 bases; junction bases not matched to a gene: 9. Germline CDR1 SGHNT, CDR2 YENEEA. The CDR3 totals 16 residues. CDR3 amino acids: CASSRVAGGATDTQYF. The CDR3 DNA sequence: TGTGCCAGCAGCCGAGTCGCGGGAGGTGCCACAGATACGCAGTATTTT.